The clone carrying this T cell receptor beta chain was seen only once. Its antigen remains unknown. This sample was included in a study of PD-L1 blockade in urothelial cancer. Study-level background: Blood was evaluated 3 weeks (second dose) and 6 weeks after therapy began. Among blood samples, the median T cell count was some 140,000. Study observations and caveats: At the 3-week point, tumor-associated blood clones expanded more in durable-benefit patients.

The authors spiked synthetic TCR analog templates into each PCR. This table comes from immunoSEQ multiplex PCR, and its TCRdb copy is limited to in-frame clones, with some not included. Of about 80,000 clones listed, roughly nine tenths were seen once; the top ten hold 5% to 7%. This CDR3 contains 14 residues. V was trimmed by 1 base and J by 5 bases, leaving 12 bases between them. Germline V lookup: CDR1 GTSNPN, CDR2 SVGIG (reference sequence). This receptor was identified in a woman in her 70s with urothelial cancer. This sample comprised PBMCs, obtained around atezolizumab (anti-PD-L1) treatment. J is TRBJ2-1 and V is TRBV30; D possibly corresponds to TRBD1 (6 bases). CDR3 nucleotide sequence: TGTGCCTGGAGTGACCAGGGGAAGAACAATGAGCAGTTCTTC. Translating gives CAWSDQGKNNEQFF.